The source of this T cell receptor beta chain is a study of CD8 T cells in ankylosing spondylitis. Broader study findings: Ankylosing spondylitis blood appeared to be characterized by a TCR beta motif of several highly homologous variants. Matched ankylosing spondylitis synovial fluid reportedly contained a significantly enriched population of disease-linked clones.

V gave up 5 bases and J gave up 7 bases; unmatched junction bases: 5. The CDR3 spans 14 residues. The germline CDR1 and CDR2 sequences are MDHEN and SYDVKM. Quantitative 5'-RACE with molecular barcodes generated TCR beta libraries. TCRdb called the 5' RACE reads again in MiXCR, with one record for every CDR3 protein. The data hold 85,000 to 100,000 distinct CDR3 sequences, with 7.5% to 9% observed a single time. Judged by abundance, this clonotype is medium-sized. Antigen specificity is unknown. This chain uses TRBV28 with TRBJ2-1; the match to TRBD1 covers 10 bases. The origin of this receptor is a male donor with ankylosing spondylitis or in good health (not recorded which). What was sequenced was blood, either unsorted or a sorted T cell fraction (not recorded which). CDR3 nucleotides: TGTGCCAGCAGTCGACAGGGGGCGCGTAATGAGCAGTTCTTC. Amino acids: CASSRQGARNEQFF.